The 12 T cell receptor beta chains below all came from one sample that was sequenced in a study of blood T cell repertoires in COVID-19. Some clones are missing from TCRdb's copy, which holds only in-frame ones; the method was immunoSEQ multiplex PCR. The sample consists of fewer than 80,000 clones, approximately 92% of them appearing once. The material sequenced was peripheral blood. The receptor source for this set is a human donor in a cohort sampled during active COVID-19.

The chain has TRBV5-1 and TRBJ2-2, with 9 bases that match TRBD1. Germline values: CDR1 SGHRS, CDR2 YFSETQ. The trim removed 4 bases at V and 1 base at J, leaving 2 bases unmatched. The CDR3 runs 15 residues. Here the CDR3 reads CASSTGQGNTGELFF. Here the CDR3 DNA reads TGCGCCAGCAGCACGGGACAGGGGAACACCGGGGAGCTGTTTTTT.

The CDR3 sequence is CASSLSGVSNQPQHF. As DNA, the CDR3 is TGCGCCAGCAGCTTGTCAGGGGTAAGCAATCAGCCCCAGCATTTT. The chain employs TRBV5-1 and TRBJ1-5; possible D gene TRBD1, 6 bases. V lost 1 base and J 1 base, leaving 9 bases between the germline ends. The CDR3 extends over 15 amino acids. Germline CDR1 SGHRS, CDR2 YFSETQ.

The chain's CDR3 is CASSPRRQIANEKLFF. The CDR3 nucleotides read TGTGCCAGCAGCCCGCGCCGACAGATAGCTAATGAAAAACTGTTTTTT. V usage is TRBV7-8 and J usage is TRBJ1-4, with a weak D call TRBD1 (5 bases). The CDR3 totals 16 residues. Trimming removed 5 bases from V and 3 bases from J, with 16 bases in between. Looked up from germline, CDR1 is SGHVS and CDR2 is FQNEAQ.

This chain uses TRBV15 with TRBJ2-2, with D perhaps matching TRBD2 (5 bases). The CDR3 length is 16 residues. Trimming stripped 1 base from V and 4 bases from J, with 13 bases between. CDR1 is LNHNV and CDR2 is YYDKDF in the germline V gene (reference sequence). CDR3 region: CATSRVEHGSTGELFF. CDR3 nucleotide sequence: TGTGCCACCAGCAGAGTTGAGCATGGGAGCACCGGGGAGCTGTTTTTT. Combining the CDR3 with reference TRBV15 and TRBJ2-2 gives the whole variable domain DAMVIQNPRYQVTQFGKPVTLSCSQTLNHNVMYWYQQKSSQAPKLLFHYYDKDFNNEADTPDNFQSRRPNTSFCFLDIRSPGLGDTAMYLCATSRVEHGSTGELFFGEGSRLTVL.

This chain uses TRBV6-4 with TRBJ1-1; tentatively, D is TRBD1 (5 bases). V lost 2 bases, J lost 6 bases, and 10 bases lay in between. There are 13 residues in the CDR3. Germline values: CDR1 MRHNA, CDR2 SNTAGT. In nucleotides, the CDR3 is TGTGCCAGCAGTGACACGGCAGGGTCTGAAGCTTTCTTT. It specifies CASSDTAGSEAFF.

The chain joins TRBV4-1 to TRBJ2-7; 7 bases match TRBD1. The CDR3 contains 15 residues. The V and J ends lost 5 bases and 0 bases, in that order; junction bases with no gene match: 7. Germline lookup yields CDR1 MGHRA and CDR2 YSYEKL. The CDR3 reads CASSAAGTVSYEQYF. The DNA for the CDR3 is TGCGCCAGCAGCGCGGCCGGGACAGTCTCCTACGAGCAGTACTTC.

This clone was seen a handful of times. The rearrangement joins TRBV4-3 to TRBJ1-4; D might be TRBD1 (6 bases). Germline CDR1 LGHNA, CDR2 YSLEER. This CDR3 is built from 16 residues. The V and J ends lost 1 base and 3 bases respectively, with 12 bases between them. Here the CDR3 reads CASSQGGTLPNEKLFF. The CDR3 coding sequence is TGCGCCAGCAGCCAAGGTGGGACATTGCCTAATGAAAAACTGTTTTTT.

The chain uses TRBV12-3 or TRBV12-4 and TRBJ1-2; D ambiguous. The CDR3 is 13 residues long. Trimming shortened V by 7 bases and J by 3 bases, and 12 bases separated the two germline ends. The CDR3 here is CASTLSSYYGYTF. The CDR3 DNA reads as TGTGCCAGCACCCTGAGCTCCTACTATGGCTACACCTTC.

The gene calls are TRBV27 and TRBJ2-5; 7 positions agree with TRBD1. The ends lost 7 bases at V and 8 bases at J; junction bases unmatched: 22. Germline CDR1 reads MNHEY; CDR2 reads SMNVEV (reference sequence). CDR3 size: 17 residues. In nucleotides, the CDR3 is TGTGCCAGCACTATCGGACAGGCACATAAGAGTAAGTATACCCAGTACTTC. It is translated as CASTIGQAHKSKYTQYF.

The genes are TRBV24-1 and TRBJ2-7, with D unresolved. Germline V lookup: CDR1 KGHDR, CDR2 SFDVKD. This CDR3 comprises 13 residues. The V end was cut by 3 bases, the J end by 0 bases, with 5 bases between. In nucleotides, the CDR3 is TGTGCCACCAGTGATCCGGTCTCCTACGAGCAGTACTTC. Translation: CATSDPVSYEQYF.

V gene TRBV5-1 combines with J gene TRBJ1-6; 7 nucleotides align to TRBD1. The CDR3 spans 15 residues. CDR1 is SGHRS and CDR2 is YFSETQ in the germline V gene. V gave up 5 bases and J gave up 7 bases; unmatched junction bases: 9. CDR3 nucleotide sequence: TGCGCCAGCAGAGCCACCGGGACAGAAAATTCACCCCTCCACTTT. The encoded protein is CASRATGTENSPLHF.

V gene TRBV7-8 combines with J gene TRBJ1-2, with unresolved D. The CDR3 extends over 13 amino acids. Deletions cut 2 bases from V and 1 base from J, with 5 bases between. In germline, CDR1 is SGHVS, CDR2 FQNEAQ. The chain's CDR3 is CASSLQDNYGYTF. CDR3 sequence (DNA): TGTGCCAGCAGCTTACAGGATAACTATGGCTACACCTTC.